This T cell receptor (beta chain) was observed in a study of blood T cell repertoires in COVID-19. Whole-study context: Some COVID-19 samples were acute and others convalescent; all came from the United States, Italy and Spain.

Assay used: immunoSEQ multiplex PCR; TCRdb lists only in-frame clones, some missing. The table lists tens of thousands of clones, 85% to 90% of them singletons. J lost 5 bases, V lost 5 bases, and 14 bases had no gene match. Germline V gene data show CDR1 as SGHVS and CDR2 as FQNEAQ. The CDR3 consists of 16 residues. A single count supports this clone. This receptor was obtained from an elderly woman in a cohort sampled during active or convalescent COVID-19. The chain has TRBV7-8 and TRBJ2-5, with 7 bases that match TRBD2. Input material: peripheral blood. The DNA for the CDR3 is TGTGCCAGCAGCCTCGGGGGGTGGGCCCTCCGGGAGACCCAGTACTTC. Protein sequence: CASSLGGWALRETQYF.